This TCR beta chain was recorded in a study of cytomegalovirus exposure and HLA in healthy donors. Germline CDR1 is MGHDK and CDR2 is SYGVNS. Trimming took 7 bases from V and 5 from J, leaving 15 bases between them. CDR3 length equals 14 residues. Broader study findings: Some TCR beta chains (more than 150 of them) were listed as cytomegalovirus-associated. Analysis performed later showed TCR beta chains linked to HLA being more clonally expanded than equally common others. Association of about 17,000 TCR beta sequences with HLA alleles was found at 0.05 false discovery rate in a later analysis. The classifier, whose performance was assessed in both the original and validation cohorts, reportedly diagnosed cytomegalovirus status with high specificity and sensitivity.

PCR primers comprised 60 Vbeta and 13 Jbeta primers. Using immunoSEQ multiplex PCR, the repertoire was profiled, and TCRdb retains in-frame clones only, with some absent. The repertoire has under 110,000 clones, 65% to 85% of them found once; the top ten carry 2.5% to 3%. About this clone: The antigen is undetermined.

This rearrangement joins TRBV25-1 to TRBJ2-1; D is undetermined. The sequenced sample consisted of PBMCs. The receptor was derived from a male donor in good health and CMV-seropositive. Written as DNA, the CDR3 is TGTGCCAGCAATTCAGTTTACAAGAACAATGAGCAGTTCTTC. Amino acids: CASNSVYKNNEQFF.